A single sample is the source of the 3 T cell receptor beta chains below, sequenced in a study of shared T cell receptors in the human thymus. Clones were sequenced by immunoSEQ multiplex PCR, and TCRdb holds only the in-frame ones, with some missing. The data hold hundreds of thousands of clones, with over 75% observed a single time. The sample was also linked to a second study, of human thymus T cells.

The sample taken for sequencing was thymocytes. These receptor sequences come from a boy in the first two years of life with a congenital heart defect.

The chain carries TRBV4-3 and TRBJ2-1; 7 bases map to TRBD2. Germline CDR1 LGHNA, CDR2 YSLEER. After removal of 2 bases from V and 4 bases from J, the junction contained 11 bases not matched to a gene. CDR3 length: 17 amino acids. For the CDR3, the DNA is TGCGCCAGCAGCCAACTGCCGGTGTTAGCGGGTTACAATGAGCAGTTCTTC. Amino acids: CASSQLPVLAGYNEQFF.

This chain links TRBV29-1 with TRBJ1-1; D might be TRBD1 (6 bases). This CDR3 has 14 amino acids. Germline assignment: CDR1 SQVTM and CDR2 ANQGSEA. V dropped 0 bases and J dropped 1 base, with 9 bases sitting between them. The CDR3 here is CSVEDVTGNTEAFF. The CDR3 DNA is TGCAGCGTTGAAGACGTGACAGGGAACACTGAAGCTTTCTTT.

The sample holds a few counts of this clone. This chain connects TRBV19 to TRBJ1-1; D is possibly TRBD1 (6 bases). The CDR3 runs 11 residues. The V and J ends lost 8 bases and 10 bases respectively, with 14 bases between them. CDR1 and CDR2 from the germline V gene are LNHDA and SQIVND (reference sequence). The CDR3 sequence: CASSGAPGAFF. The CDR3 region has the DNA TGTGCCAGTTCAGGGGCGCCGGGAGCTTTCTTT.